This T cell receptor (beta chain) derives from a study of cytomegalovirus exposure and HLA in healthy donors. The study ran its PCR with 60 Vbeta and 13 Jbeta primers. Repertoires were generated with immunoSEQ multiplex PCR, while TCRdb's copy carries only in-frame clones and drops some. The sample contains around 200,000 clones, 65% to 80% of which appear only once. With 4 bases removed from V and 7 bases from J, the gap between germline ends came to 16 bases. This CDR3 has 14 residues. Germline lookup yields CDR1 SGHDN and CDR2 FVKESK. The sample consisted of PBMCs. This chain connects TRBV14 to TRBJ1-2; D is possibly TRBD1 (6 bases). This receptor was identified in a man aged 40-49 years in good health and CMV-seronegative. For the CDR3, the DNA is TGTGCCAGCAGCCCCTTGGGGGGGGCTGCTGGCTACACCTTC. This encodes CASSPLGGAAGYTF.